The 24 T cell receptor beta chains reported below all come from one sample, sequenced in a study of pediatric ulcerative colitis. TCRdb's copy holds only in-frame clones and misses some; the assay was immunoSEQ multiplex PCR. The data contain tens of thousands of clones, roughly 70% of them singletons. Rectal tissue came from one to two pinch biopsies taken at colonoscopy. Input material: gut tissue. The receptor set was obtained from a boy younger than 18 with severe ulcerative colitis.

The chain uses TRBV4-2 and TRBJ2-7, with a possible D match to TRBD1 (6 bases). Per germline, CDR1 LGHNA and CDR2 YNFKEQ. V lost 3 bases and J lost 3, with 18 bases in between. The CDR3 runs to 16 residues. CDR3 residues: CASSHDPSGGVYEQYF. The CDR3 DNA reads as TGTGCCAGCAGCCATGATCCTAGTGGGGGCGTCTACGAGCAGTACTTC.

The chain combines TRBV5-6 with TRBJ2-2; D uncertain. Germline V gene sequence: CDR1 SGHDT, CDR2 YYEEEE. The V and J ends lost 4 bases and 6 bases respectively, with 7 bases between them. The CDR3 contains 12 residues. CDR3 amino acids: CASSPSAGELFF. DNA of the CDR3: TGTGCCAGCAGCCCATCGGCCGGGGAGCTGTTTTTT.

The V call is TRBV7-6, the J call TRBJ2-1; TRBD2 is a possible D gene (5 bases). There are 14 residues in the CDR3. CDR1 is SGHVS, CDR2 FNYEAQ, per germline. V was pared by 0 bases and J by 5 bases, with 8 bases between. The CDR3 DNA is TGTGCCAGCAGCTTAGCACTAGTTCACAATGAGCAGTTCTTC. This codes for CASSLALVHNEQFF.

In nucleotides, the CDR3 is TGCGCCAGCAGCCCTGAGGTCCTGGCGGGTACGCAGTATTTT. Protein product: CASSPEVLAGTQYF. The chain has TRBV10-2 and TRBJ2-3; the D gene is possibly TRBD2 (5 bases). In germline, CDR1 is WSHSY, CDR2 SAAADI. Trimming removed 6 bases from V and 8 bases from J, with 18 bases in between. The CDR3 consists of 14 residues.

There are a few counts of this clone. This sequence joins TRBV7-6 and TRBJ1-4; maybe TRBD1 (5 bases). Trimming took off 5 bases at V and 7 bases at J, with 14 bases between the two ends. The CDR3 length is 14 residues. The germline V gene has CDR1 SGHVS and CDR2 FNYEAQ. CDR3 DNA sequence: TGTGCCAGCAGCAAAGCCGGGGGGACTGAAAAACTGTTTTTT. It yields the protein CASSKAGGTEKLFF.

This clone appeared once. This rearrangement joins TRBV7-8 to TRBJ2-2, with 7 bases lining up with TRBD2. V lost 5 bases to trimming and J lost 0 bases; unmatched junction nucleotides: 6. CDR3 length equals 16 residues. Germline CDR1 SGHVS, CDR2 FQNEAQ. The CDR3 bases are TGTGCCAGCAGCCTCCGAGGACTAGCGAACACCGGGGAGCTGTTTTTT. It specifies CASSLRGLANTGELFF.

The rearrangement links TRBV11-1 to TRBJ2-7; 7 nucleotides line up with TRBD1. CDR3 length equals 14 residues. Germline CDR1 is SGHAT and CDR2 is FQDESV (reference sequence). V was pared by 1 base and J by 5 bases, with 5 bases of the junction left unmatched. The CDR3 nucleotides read TGTGCCAGCAGCTTAGGTACAGGGGTTAACGAGCAGTACTTC. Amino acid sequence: CASSLGTGVNEQYF.

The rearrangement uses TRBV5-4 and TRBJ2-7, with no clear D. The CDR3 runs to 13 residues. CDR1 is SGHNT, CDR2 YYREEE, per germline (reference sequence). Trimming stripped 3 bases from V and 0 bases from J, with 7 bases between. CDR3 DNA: TGTGCCAGCAGCTCCACCACCTCCTACGAGCAGTACTTC. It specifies CASSSTTSYEQYF.

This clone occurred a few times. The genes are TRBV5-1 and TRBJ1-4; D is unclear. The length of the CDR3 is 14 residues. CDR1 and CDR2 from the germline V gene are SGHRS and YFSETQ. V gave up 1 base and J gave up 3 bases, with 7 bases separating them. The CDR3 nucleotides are TGCGCCAGCAGCTTGACGGCAGCTAATGAAAAACTGTTTTTT. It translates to CASSLTAANEKLFF.

The DNA for the CDR3 is TGTGCCAGCAGTTTGTTTGGGGTAGTGGGCACAGATACGCAGTATTTT. Amino acid sequence: CASSLFGVVGTDTQYF. The genes are TRBV27 and TRBJ2-3; D is ambiguous. CDR1 is MNHEY and CDR2 is SMNVEV in the germline V gene (reference sequence). Trimming removed 3 bases at V and 1 base at J, with 14 bases between. This CDR3 spans 16 amino acids.

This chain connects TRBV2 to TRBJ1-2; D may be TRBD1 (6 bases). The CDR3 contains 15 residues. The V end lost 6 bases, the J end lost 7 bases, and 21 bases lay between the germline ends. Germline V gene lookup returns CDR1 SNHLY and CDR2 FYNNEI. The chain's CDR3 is CASRERGQFKTGYTF. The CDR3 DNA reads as TGTGCCAGCAGAGAAAGAGGACAGTTTAAGACTGGCTACACCTTC.

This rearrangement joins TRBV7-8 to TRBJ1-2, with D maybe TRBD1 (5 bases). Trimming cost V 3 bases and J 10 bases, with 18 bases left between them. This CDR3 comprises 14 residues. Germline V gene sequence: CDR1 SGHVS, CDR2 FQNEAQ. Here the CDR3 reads CASSFSRDGGYYTF. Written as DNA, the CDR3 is TGTGCCAGCAGCTTTAGCCGGGACGGTGGTTACTACACCTTC.

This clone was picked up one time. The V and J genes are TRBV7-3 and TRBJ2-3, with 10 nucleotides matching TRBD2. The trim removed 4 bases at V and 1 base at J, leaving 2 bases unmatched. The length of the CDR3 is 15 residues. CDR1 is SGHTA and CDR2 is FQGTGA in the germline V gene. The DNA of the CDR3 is TGTGCCAGCAGCTCCCTAGCGGGGGGCACAGATACGCAGTATTTT. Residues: CASSSLAGGTDTQYF. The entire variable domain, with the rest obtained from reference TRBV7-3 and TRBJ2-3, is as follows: GAGVSQTPSNKVTEKGKYVELRCDPISGHTALYWYRQSLGQGPEFLIYFQGTGAADDSGLPNDRFFAVRPEGSVSTLKIQRTERGDSAVYLCASSSLAGGTDTQYFGPGTRLTVL.

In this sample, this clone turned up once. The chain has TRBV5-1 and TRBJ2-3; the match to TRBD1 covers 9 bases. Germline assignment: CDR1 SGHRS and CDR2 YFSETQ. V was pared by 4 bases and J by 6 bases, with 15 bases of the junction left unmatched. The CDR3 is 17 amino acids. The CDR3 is CASSTQGAPDLGDTQYF. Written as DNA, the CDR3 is TGCGCCAGCAGCACACAGGGGGCCCCGGATTTGGGGGATACGCAGTATTTT.

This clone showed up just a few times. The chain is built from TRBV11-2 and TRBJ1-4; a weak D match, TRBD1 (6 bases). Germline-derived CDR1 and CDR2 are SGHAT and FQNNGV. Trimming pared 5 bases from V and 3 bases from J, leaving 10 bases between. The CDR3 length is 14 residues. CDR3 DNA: TGTGCCAGCAGCCCTCAGGGGCCTAATGAAAAACTGTTTTTT. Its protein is CASSPQGPNEKLFF. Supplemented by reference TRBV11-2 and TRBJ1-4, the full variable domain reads EAGVAQSPRYKIIEKRQSVAFWCNPISGHATLYWYQQILGQGPKLLIQFQNNGVVDDSQLPKDRFSAERLKGVDSTLKIQPAKLEDSAVYLCASSPQGPNEKLFFGSGTQLSVL.

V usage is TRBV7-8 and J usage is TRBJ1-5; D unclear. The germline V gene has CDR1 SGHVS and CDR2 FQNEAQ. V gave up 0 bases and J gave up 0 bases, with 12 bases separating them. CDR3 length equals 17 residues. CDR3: CASSLAEGSHSNQPQHF. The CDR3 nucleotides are TGTGCCAGCAGCTTAGCAGAAGGAAGCCATAGCAATCAGCCCCAGCATTTT.

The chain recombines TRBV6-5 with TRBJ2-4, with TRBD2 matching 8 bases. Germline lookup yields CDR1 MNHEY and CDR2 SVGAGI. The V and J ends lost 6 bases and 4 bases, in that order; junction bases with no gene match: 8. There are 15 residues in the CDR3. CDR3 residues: CASRQPGLGKNIQYF. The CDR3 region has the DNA TGTGCCAGCAGGCAGCCGGGACTAGGAAAAAACATTCAGTACTTC.

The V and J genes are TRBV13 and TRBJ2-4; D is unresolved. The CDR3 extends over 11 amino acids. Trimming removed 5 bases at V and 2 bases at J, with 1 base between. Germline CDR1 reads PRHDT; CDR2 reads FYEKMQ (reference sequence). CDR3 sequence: CASSTKNIQYF. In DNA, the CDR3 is TGTGCCAGCAGCACCAAAAACATTCAGTACTTC.

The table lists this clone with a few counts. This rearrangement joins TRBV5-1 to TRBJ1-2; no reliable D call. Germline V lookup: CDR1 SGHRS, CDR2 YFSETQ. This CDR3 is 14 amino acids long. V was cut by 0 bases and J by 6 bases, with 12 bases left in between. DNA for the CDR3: TGCGCCAGCAGCTTGGGGGCCGATCCGGATGGCTACACCTTC. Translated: CASSLGADPDGYTF.

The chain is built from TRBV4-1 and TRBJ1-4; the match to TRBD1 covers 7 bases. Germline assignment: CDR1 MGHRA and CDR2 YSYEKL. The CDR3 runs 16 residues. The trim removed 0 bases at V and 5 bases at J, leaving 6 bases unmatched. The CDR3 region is CASSQDWDRQNEKLFF. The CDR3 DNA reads TGCGCCAGCAGCCAAGATTGGGACAGACAAAATGAAAAACTGTTTTTT.

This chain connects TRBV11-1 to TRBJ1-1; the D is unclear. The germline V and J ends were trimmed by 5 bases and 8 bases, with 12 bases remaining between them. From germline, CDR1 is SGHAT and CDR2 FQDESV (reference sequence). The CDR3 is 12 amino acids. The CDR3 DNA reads TGTGCCAGCAGCCGCGGACGCCCCGAAGCTTTCTTT. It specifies CASSRGRPEAFF. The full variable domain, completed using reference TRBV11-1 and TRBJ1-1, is EAEVAQSPRYKITEKSQAVAFWCDPISGHATLYWYRQILGQGPELLVQFQDESVVDDSQLPKDRFSAERLKGVDSTLKIQPAELGDSAMYLCASSRGRPEAFFGQGTRLTVV.

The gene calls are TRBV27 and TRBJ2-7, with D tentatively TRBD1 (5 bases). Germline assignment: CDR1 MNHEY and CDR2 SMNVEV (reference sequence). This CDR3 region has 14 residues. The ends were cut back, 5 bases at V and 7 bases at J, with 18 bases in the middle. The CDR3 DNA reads TGTGCCAGCAGTCAACTCCCAAGGGGCAGGGAGCAGTACTTC. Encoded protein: CASSQLPRGREQYF.

The CDR3 DNA reads TGCGCCAGCAGCCAAGTCTGGCTCTCTGGAAACACCATATATTTT. It encodes CASSQVWLSGNTIYF. The rearrangement joins TRBV4-1 to TRBJ1-3; D unresolved. This CDR3 is 15 amino acids long. Trimming shortened V by 1 base and J by 0 bases, and 7 bases separated the two germline ends. Germline V gene data show CDR1 as MGHRA and CDR2 as YSYEKL.

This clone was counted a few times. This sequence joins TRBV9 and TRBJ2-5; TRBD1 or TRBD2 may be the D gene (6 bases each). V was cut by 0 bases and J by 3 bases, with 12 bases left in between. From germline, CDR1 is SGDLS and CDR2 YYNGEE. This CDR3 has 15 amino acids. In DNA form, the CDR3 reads TGTGCCAGCAGCGTAGCCGGAGGGGGGAAAGAGACCCAGTACTTC. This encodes CASSVAGGGKETQYF. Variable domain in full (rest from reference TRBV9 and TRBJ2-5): DSGVTQTPKHLITATGQRVTLRCSPRSGDLSVYWYQQSLDQGLQFLIQYYNGEERAKGNILERFSAQQFPDLHSELNLSSLELGDSALYFCASSVAGGGKETQYFGPGTRLLVL.